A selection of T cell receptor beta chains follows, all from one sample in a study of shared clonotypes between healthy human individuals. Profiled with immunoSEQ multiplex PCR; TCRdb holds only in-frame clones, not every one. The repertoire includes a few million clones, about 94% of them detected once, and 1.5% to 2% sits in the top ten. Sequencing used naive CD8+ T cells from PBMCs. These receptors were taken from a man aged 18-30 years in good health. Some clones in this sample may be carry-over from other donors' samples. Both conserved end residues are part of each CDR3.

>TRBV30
CAWGLLRNTEAFF
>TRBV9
CASSVGPGTEAFF
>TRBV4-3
CASSPSATILTDTQYF
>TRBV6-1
CASSSGQGIQPQHF
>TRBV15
CATSKGLAGPSYEQYF
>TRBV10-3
CAISSSVQETQYF
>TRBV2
CASSAPGGEYFSGNTIYF
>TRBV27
CASTPRLGGAYEQYF
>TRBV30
CAWRGPGTGFNQPQHF
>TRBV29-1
CSVETGTSEPQHF
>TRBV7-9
CASSTIAGGDNTGELFF
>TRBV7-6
CASNLVPLAGVVGELFF
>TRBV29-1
CSVKEAFF
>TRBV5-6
CASSPQGQTAYEQYF
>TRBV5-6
CASSPKAQVFPGELFF
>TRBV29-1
CSVLDLYSGELFF
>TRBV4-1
CASSQSPTGRTYEQYF
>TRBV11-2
CASSLRQSYIQYF
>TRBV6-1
CASSEGSSGSFGLEQYF
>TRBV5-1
CASSPGTATYEQYF
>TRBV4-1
CASSLPSAGNTIYF
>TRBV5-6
CASSAQTSNYGYTF
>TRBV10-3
CAISENRGRVGNTEAFF
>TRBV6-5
CASSYAGGKSYEQYF
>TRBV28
CASSLEWDRAYPQETQYF
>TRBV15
CATSPSQTSDEETQYF
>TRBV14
CASSRGQGGYNEQFF
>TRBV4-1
CASSQGGGAVNTEAFF
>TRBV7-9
CASNSLGLLEGYTF
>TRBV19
CASSIGVPTDTQYF
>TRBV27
CASSLFVGNTEAFF
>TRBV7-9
CASSSLAGSDEQFF
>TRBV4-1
CASSQDGTVRYYGYTF
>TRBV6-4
CASSDYATSTDTQYF
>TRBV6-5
CASSYEGPPYGELFF
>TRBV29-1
CSAGTGYNEQFF
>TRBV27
CASSSRALNNIQYF
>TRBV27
CASSHRTGGNEQFF
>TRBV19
CASSIRDGGQEQYF
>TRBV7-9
CASSLGGGRDKDEQFF
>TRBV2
CASSGTQGYEQYF
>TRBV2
CASSVPVARSYEQYF
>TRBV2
CASRDRGRGQETQYF
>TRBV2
CASSGRGGFAAPLEAFF
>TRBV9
CASSGLYDNEQFF
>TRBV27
CASRTSGSNQPQHF
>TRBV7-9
CASSPTFDGALNYNEQFF
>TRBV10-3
CAISESRGNTIYF
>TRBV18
CASSPPPRVRGDTEAFF
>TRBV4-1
CASSQGQGAGGSWGYTF
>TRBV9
CASSSEYTGELFF